Listed below are T cell receptor beta chains from one sample, sequenced in a study of T cells expressing NK-cell markers. TCRdb re-called the 5' RACE reads and catalogs CDR3 proteins one per entry, DNA excluded. The listing contains some 450,000 distinct CDR3 sequences. Sequencing used blood T cells: a sorted CD56 or NKG2C T cell subset, CD4+ or CD8+ T cells, or bulk PBMC T cells (not recorded which). The receptor set was obtained from a woman aged 18 to 75 in good health. Both conserved end residues are part of each CDR3. Fields, in order: V gene, J gene, CDR3 length, CDR3 protein.

>TRBV20-1|TRBJ2-4|14
CSASPDRGWDIQYF
>TRBV5-1|TRBJ2-1|12
CASRTSVDEQFF
>TRBV7-2|TRBJ2-3|16
CASSPRQRQGRETQYF
>TRBV20-1|TRBJ2-2|13
CSAPTDRTGELFF
>TRBV7-7|TRBJ2-1|15
CASSLATSFRGPQFF
>TRBV30|TRBJ2-1|13
CAWMTSGRNEQFF
>TRBV7-2|TRBJ1-3|15
CASSLKRTGGNTIYF
>TRBV27|TRBJ1-3|15
CASSLRGLSGNTIYF
>TRBV5-1|TRBJ2-3|13
CASSWESGNTQYF
>TRBV4-2|TRBJ2-7|15
CASSPRTTGEIEQYF
>TRBV2|TRBJ2-7|14
CASSESDTSYEQYF
>TRBV6-2/TRBV6-3|TRBJ2-7|15
CASSGLAGDLGEQYF
>TRBV4-2|TRBJ2-1|16
CASSQGAVGAYNEQFF
>TRBV18|TRBJ2-1|14
CASSHPGPRDEQFF
>TRBV9|TRBJ2-5|14
CASSVARRISPQYF
>TRBV10-1|TRBJ1-4|13
CASILDPGEKLFF
>TRBV30|TRBJ1-2|13
CAWSAPANYGYTF
>TRBV12-3/TRBV12-4|TRBJ2-1|12
CASSSLSAEQFF
>TRBV10-3|TRBJ2-5|17
CAISEWTGVSYQETQYF
>TRBV6-2/TRBV6-3|TRBJ2-2|14
CASLRDGGVGELFF
>TRBV11-2|TRBJ2-1|19
CASSWEGLAGGSSYNEQFF
>TRBV13|TRBJ1-2|12
CASSPTGEGYTF
>TRBV9|TRBJ1-2|16
CASSAGQLELKYGYTF
>TRBV12-3/TRBV12-4|TRBJ2-7|13
CASSFVPKRGQYF
>TRBV29-1|TRBJ2-3|15
CTAMGGGSSTDTQYF
>TRBV4-1|TRBJ2-1|22
CASSQVARPGSGTSGGAVEQFF
>TRBV18|TRBJ1-1|15
CASSPRPGLNTEAFF
>TRBV11-2|TRBJ2-1|16
CASRPIAGGPYNEQFF
>TRBV4-1|TRBJ2-1|14
CASSQDGGRRDRFF
>TRBV30|TRBJ2-3|12
CAWRPDTYTQYF
>TRBV6-2/TRBV6-3|TRBJ2-6|16
CASSYSQGSGANVLTF
>TRBV5-4|TRBJ2-2|16
CASSFWTGADTGELFF
>TRBV10-3|TRBJ2-7|15
CAISELGGLTYEQYF
>TRBV27|TRBJ2-3|16
CASSQWTSGFTDTQYF
>TRBV20-1|TRBJ2-3|14
CSAPDSGRTDTQYF
>TRBV7-2|TRBJ2-3|13
CASRSTSADTQYF
>TRBV20-1|TRBJ2-7|16
CSYHSGQGARGYEQYF